This T cell receptor (beta chain) was sequenced in a study of blood T cell repertoires in COVID-19. Using immunoSEQ multiplex PCR, the repertoire was profiled, and TCRdb retains in-frame clones only, with some absent. The sample shows 20,000 to 25,000 clones, about 73% of them seen only once. CDR1 and CDR2 from the germline V gene are SGHAT and FQNNGV. The CDR3 runs 11 residues. V was pared by 5 bases and J by 6 bases, with 8 bases between. The sequencing input was peripheral blood. The V call is TRBV11-2, the J call TRBJ2-7; D is ambiguous. This receptor was taken from a human donor in a cohort sampled during active or convalescent COVID-19. The CDR3: CASSPLLEQYF. DNA of the CDR3: TGTGCCAGCAGCCCCCTCCTCGAGCAGTACTTC.